This T cell receptor (beta chain) comes out of a study of CD8+ T cells in alopecia areata. Study outcomes and limitations: Among patients, TCR sharing was less clear than in mice, a difference possibly due in part to HLA diversity in the patient population.

J lost 0 bases, V lost 5 bases, and 5 bases had no gene match. Germline assignment: CDR1 SGHVS and CDR2 FNYEAQ. The CDR3 loop spans 15 amino acids. As for this clone: Its antigen remains unknown.

Extracted RNA was reverse transcribed, and the resulting cDNA served as sequencing template. Measured with immunoSEQ multiplex PCR; TCRdb has only the in-frame clones, and not every one. The repertoire holds about 64,000 clones, with 44% as singletons. This rearrangement joins TRBV7-6 to TRBJ2-7, with 9 nucleotides matching TRBD1. The sequence derives from a human donor with alopecia areata. The material sequenced was NKG2D-low CD8+ T cells sorted from blood. CDR3 in amino acids: CASSPGQGPSYEQYF. CDR3 bases: TGTGCCAGCAGCCCAGGACAGGGGCCCTCCTACGAGCAGTACTTC. Together with reference TRBV7-6 and TRBJ2-7, the CDR3 gives the full variable domain: GAGVSQSPRYKVTKRGQDVALRCDPISGHVSLYWYRQALGQGPEFLTYFNYEAQQDKSGLPNDRFSAERPEGSISTLTIQRTEQRDSAMYRCASSPGQGPSYEQYFGPGTRLTVT.